This T cell receptor (beta chain) was sequenced in a study of cytomegalovirus exposure and HLA in healthy donors. The PCR had 60 Vbeta and 13 Jbeta primers. Assay: immunoSEQ multiplex PCR; the TCRdb copy retains only in-frame clones and omits some. The sample has around 130,000 clones; 84% are singletons. The receptor's source is a woman aged 18 to 35 in good health and CMV-seropositive. The specimen was PBMCs.

The CDR3 DNA sequence: TGTGCCAGCAGTGACATAACAGGGGGTGCGCCCCAGCATTTT. Residues: CASSDITGGAPQHF. This chain joins TRBV6-5 and TRBJ1-5, with 8 bases aligning to TRBD1. The CDR3 sequence is 14 residues long. Germline CDR1 and CDR2: MNHEY and SVGAGI. With V trimmed by 5 bases and J by 9 bases, 9 bases remained unmatched.